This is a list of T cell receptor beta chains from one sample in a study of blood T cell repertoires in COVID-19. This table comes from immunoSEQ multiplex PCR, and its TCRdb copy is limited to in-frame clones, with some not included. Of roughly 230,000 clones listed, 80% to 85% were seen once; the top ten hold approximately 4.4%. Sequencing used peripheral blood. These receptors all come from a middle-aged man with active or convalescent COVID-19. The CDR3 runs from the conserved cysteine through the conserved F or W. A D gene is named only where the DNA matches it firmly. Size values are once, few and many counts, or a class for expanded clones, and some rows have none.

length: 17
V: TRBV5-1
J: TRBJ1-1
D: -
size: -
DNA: TGCGCCAGCAGCTTGGTGACGGGGGAAATGATGAACACTGAAGCTTTCTTT
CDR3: CASSLVTGEMMNTEAFF

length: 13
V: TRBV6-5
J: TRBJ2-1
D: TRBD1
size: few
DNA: TGTGCCAGCAGTCACCCACAGGGGAATGAGCAGTTCTTC
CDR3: CASSHPQGNEQFF

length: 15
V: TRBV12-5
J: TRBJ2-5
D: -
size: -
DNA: TGTGCTAGTGGTTTGGGACAGTTTATCCAAGAGACCCAGTACTTC
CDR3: CASGLGQFIQETQYF

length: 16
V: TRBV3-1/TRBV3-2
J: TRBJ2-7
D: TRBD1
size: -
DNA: TGTGCCAGCAGCCGAACGGGACAGGGGCCCCCCTACGAGCAGTACTTC
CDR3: CASSRTGQGPPYEQYF

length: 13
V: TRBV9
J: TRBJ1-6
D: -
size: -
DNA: TGTGCCAGCAGCGACCGACTAAATTCACCCCTCCACTTT
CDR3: CASSDRLNSPLHF

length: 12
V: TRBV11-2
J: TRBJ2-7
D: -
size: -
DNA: TGTGCCAGCAGCGACACGGGGAGGGAGCAGTACTTC
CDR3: CASSDTGREQYF

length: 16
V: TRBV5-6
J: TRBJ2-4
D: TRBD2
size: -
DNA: TGTGCCAGCAGCTTACGGACTAGCCGAGGAGGTAACATTCAGTACTTC
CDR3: CASSLRTSRGGNIQYF

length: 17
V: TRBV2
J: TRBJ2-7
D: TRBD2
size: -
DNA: TGTGCCAGCAAAGCCCTAGCGGGGGGCCCAAGCTCCTACGAGCAGTACTTC
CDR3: CASKALAGGPSSYEQYF

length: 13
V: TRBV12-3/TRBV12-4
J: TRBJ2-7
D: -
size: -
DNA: TGTGCCAGCAGTTTAAGTCAGGGCGACGAGCAGTACTTC
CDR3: CASSLSQGDEQYF

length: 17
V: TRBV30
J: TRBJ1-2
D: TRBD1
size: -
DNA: TGTGCCTGGAGGGGGTGGCAGGGGGATTTCTATAACTATGGCTACACCTTC
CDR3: CAWRGWQGDFYNYGYTF

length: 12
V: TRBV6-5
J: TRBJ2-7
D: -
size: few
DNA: TGTGCCAGCAGACCGGACAGTTACGAGCAGTACTTC
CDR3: CASRPDSYEQYF

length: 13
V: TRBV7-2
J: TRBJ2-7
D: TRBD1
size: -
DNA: TGTGCCAGCAGCACGCAGACAGGGCTCGAGCAGTACTTC
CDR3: CASSTQTGLEQYF

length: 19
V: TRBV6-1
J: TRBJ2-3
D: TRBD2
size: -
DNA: TGTGCCAGCAGTGAAGCCCCCCCTACCGGGGGGGCCGTGAGAGATACGCAGTATTTT
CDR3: CASSEAPPTGGAVRDTQYF

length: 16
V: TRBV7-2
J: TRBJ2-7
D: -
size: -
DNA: TGTGCCAGCAGCCAGGAAGGGGCTAGATCTAAGTACGAGCAGTACTTC
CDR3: CASSQEGARSKYEQYF

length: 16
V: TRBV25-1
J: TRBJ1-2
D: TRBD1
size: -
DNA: TGTGCCAGCAGTGAAGGGGGACAGGGCATCCGCTATGGCTACACCTTC
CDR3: CASSEGGQGIRYGYTF

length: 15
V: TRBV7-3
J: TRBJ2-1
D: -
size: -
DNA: TGTGCCAGCAGCTTCACCGGGACATCGGGCAATGAGCAGTTCTTC
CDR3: CASSFTGTSGNEQFF

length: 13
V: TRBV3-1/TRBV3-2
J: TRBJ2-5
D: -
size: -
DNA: TGTGCCAGCAGCCTGATACAGGGAAAGACCCAGTACTTC
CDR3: CASSLIQGKTQYF

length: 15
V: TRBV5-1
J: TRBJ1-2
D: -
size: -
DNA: TGCGCCAGCAGCTTGGCCGGCACAGGCGCCAATGTCTACACCTTC
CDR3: CASSLAGTGANVYTF

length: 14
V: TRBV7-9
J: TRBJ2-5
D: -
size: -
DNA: TGTGCCAGCAGCTTAGCCGGCAGGGGAGAGACCCAGTACTTC
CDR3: CASSLAGRGETQYF

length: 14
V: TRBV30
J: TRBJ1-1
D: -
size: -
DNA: TGTGCCTGGAGTGGGGACATAGCCAGCTCTGAAGCTTTCTTT
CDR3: CAWSGDIASSEAFF

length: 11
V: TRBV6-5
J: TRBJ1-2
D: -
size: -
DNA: TGTGCCAGCAGCCTACCCTTGGGCTACACCTTC
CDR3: CASSLPLGYTF

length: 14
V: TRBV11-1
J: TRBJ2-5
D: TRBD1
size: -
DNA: TGTGCCAGCAGCCCAACAGGGGGGCAGGAGACCCAGTACTTC
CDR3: CASSPTGGQETQYF

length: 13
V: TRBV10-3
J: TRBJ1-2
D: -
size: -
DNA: TGTGCCAGCAAGGGCAGGGTAAACTATGGCTACACCTTC
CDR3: CASKGRVNYGYTF

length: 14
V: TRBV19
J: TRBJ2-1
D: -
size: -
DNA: TGTGCCAGTAAGAGGGAAATCTCCTACAATGAGCAGTTCTTC
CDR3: CASKREISYNEQFF

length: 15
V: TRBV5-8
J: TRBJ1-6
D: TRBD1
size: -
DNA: TGTGCCAGCAGCCTGACAGGGACAGATAATTCACCCCTCCACTTT
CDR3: CASSLTGTDNSPLHF

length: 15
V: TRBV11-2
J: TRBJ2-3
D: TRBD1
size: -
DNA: TGTGCCAGCACCTATGTAGGACAGGGGGCAGATACGCAGTATTTT
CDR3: CASTYVGQGADTQYF

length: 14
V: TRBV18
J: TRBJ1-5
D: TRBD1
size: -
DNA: TGTGCCAGCTCACGTGGGACAGCTCTTGCGCCCCAGCATTTT
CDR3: CASSRGTALAPQHF

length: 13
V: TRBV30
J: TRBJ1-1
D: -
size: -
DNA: TGTGCCTGGAGTACGAACCGGGACACTGAAGCTTTCTTT
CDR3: CAWSTNRDTEAFF

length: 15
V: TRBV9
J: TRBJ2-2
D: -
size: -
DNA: TGTGCCAGCAGCGTAAACAGGGCGAACACCGGGGAGCTGTTTTTT
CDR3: CASSVNRANTGELFF

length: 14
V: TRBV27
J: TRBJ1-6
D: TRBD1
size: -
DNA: TGTGCCAGCAGGGACGGGACAGGGGTATCACCCCTCCACTTT
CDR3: CASRDGTGVSPLHF

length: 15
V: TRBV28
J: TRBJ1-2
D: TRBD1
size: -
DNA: TGTGCCAGCAGTCCTTCGACAGGGGCAAACTATGGCTACACCTTC
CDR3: CASSPSTGANYGYTF

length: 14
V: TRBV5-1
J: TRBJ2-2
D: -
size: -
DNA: TGCGCCAGCAGCTTGAACCAGATCACCGGGGAGCTGTTTTTT
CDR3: CASSLNQITGELFF

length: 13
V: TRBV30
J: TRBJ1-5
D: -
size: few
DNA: TGTGCCTGGAGTTTGGGGGCAAATCAGCCCCAGCATTTT
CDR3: CAWSLGANQPQHF

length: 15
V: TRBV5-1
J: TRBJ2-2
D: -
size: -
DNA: TGCGCCAGCAGCTTGGACGTCCACGGGGCCGGGGAGCTGTTTTTT
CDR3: CASSLDVHGAGELFF

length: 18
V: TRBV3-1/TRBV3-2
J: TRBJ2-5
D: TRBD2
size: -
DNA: TGTGCCAGCAGCCAAGGCAGACTAGCGGGGAACGTTCAAGAGACCCAGTACTTC
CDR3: CASSQGRLAGNVQETQYF

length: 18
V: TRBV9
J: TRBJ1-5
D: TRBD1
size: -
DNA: TGTGCCAGCAGCGTAGTTGGGACAGGGAGGTTCGGCAATCAGCCCCAGCATTTT
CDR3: CASSVVGTGRFGNQPQHF

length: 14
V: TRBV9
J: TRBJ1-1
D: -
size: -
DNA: TGTGCCAGCAGCGTAGTGGACAGGAACACTGAAGCTTTCTTT
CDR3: CASSVVDRNTEAFF

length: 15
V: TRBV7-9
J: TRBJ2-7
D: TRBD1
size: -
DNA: TGTGCCAGCAGCTCCGGACAGGGCCGAATCTACGAGCAGTACTTC
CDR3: CASSSGQGRIYEQYF

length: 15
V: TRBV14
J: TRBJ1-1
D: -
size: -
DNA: TGTGCCAGCAGCCCCCCATGGGTAGGAGACACTGAAGCTTTCTTT
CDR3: CASSPPWVGDTEAFF

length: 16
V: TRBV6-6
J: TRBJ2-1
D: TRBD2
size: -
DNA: TGTGCCAGCAGTTACTCGGTGCGGGAGACCTACAATGAGCAGTTCTTC
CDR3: CASSYSVRETYNEQFF

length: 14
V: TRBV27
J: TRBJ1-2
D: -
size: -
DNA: TGTGCCAGCAGTACCACAGGTTATCCCTATGGCTACACCTTC
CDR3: CASSTTGYPYGYTF

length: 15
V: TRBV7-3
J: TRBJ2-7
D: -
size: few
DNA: TGTGCCAGCAGCTTAGAGGGGGGGCCCCCCTACGAGCAGTACTTC
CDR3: CASSLEGGPPYEQYF

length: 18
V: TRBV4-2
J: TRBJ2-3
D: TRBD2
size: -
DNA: TGTGCCAGCAGCCAAGATGTCCCAGCGGGGGGGAGCACAGATACGCAGTATTTT
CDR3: CASSQDVPAGGSTDTQYF

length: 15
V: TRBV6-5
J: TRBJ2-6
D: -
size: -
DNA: TGTGCCAGCAGCCGACAGGTCTCTGGGGCCAACGTCCTGACTTTC
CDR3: CASSRQVSGANVLTF

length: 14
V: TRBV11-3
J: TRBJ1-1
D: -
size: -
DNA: TGTGCCAGCAGCCCACGACAGCCGAACACTGAAGCTTTCTTT
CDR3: CASSPRQPNTEAFF

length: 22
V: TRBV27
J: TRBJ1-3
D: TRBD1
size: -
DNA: TGTGCCAGCAGTCTCCACGGGACCCGGGACAGCTTTTGGTCCCCTTCAGGAAACACCATATATTTT
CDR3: CASSLHGTRDSFWSPSGNTIYF

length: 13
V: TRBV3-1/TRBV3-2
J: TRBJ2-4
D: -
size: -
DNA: TGTGCCAGCAGCCACGACTCCCGCAACATTCAGTACTTC
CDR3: CASSHDSRNIQYF

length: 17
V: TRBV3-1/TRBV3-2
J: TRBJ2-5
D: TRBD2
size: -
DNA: TGTGCCAGCAGCCCTATAGGACTAGCGGGGGGACGGGAGACCCAGTACTTC
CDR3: CASSPIGLAGGRETQYF

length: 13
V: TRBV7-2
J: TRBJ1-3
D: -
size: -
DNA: TGTGCCAGCAGCTCTACAGGGCAGGACACCATATATTTT
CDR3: CASSSTGQDTIYF

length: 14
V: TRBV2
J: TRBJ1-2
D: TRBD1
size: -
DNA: TGTGCCAGCACCGGGACAGTGCCCTTTGGTGGCTACACCTTC
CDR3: CASTGTVPFGGYTF